This record looks at one T cell receptor (beta chain) sequence and its context. Antigen specificity is unknown. As for time point: newly diagnosed GD, antithyroid drugs for less than 3 months. Scientists built the TCR library using RNA that was extracted from PBMCs. According to the study, TCR beta libraries were built with iRepertoire HTBI primers and CDR3-region Arm-PCR. In TCRdb, the multiplex PCR reads were re-called with MiXCR into one record per CDR3 protein. The table shows around 470,000 distinct CDR3 sequences, with roughly 15% occurring only once. These data originate in a study of regulatory T cells in long-lasting Graves disease. Whole-study results and caveats: Favoring TRBV28, TRBJ1-2 and TRBJ2-5 was a feature seen in persistent disease. TCR diversity was lower in persistent Graves' patients than in newly diagnosed ones.

CDR1 SGDLS and CDR2 YYNGEE come from the germline V gene. This CDR3 has 16 amino acids. V shed 3 bases, J shed 0 bases, and the junction held 7 bases outside the gene matches. These sequences were also reported in another study, on T cells in Graves' hyperthyroidism and ophthalmopathy. In that study: The HTBI primer set served for first-round RT-PCR of the TCR CDR3.

This TCR derives from a woman aged 45-60 years with Graves disease. The chain carries TRBV9 and TRBJ1-1; 8 bases line up with TRBD1. Sequenced here: peripheral blood mononuclear cells (PBMCs), sampled at new diagnosis, from a patient treated with antithyroid drugs. DNA for the CDR3: TGTGCCAGCAGCGGCCGGACAGGGTTAATGAACACTGAAGCTTTCTTT. This encodes CASSGRTGLMNTEAFF.